This TCR beta chain was identified in a study of shared clonotypes between healthy human individuals. Background on the study: Contributing individuals were two females and three males aged 18 to 49. General study results and limits: Generally, naive subsets came out with larger estimated richness than memory subsets. Tissue TCR repertoires likely differ from these blood-only repertoires.

A word on this clone: Its target is not known.

Across several immunoSEQ plates, the genomic DNA of each subset was split evenly. Assay: immunoSEQ multiplex PCR; the TCRdb copy retains only in-frame clones and omits some. Of 850,000 to 1,100,000 clones in the sample, approximately 80% were seen once. CDR1 is SQVTM and CDR2 is ANQGSEA in the germline V gene. The germline V and J ends were trimmed by 6 bases and 4 bases, with 18 bases remaining between them. The CDR3 sequence is 14 residues long. The receptor was isolated from a man between 18 and 29 years old in good health. Some clones in this sample may be carry-over from other donors' samples. V usage is TRBV29-1 and J usage is TRBJ1-1; the D gene is possibly TRBD1 (6 bases). Sample: memory CD4+ T cells from PBMCs. Indicated subset: CD45RA-negative fraction. CDR3 loop: CSVSPPGVVTEAFF. CDR3 bases: TGCAGCGTATCCCCCCCAGGGGTCGTCACTGAAGCTTTCTTT.